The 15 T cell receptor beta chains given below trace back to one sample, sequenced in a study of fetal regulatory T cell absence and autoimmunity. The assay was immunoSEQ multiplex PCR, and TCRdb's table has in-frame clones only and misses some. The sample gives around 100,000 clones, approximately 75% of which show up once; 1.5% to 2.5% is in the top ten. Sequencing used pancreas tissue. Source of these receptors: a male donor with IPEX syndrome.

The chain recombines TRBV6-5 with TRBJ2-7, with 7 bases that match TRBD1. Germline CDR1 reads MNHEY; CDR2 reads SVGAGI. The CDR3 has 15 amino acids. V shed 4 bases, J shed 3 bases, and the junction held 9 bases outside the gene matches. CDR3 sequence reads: CASSSQGGRVYEQYF. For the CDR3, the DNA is TGTGCCAGCAGTTCGCAAGGGGGCAGGGTCTACGAGCAGTACTTC.

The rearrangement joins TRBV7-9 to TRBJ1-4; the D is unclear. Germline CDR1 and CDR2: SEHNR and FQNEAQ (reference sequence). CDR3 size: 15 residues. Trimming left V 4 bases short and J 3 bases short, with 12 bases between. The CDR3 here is CASSSGVAANEKLFF. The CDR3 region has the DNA TGTGCCAGCAGCTCAGGTGTAGCAGCTAATGAAAAACTGTTTTTT.

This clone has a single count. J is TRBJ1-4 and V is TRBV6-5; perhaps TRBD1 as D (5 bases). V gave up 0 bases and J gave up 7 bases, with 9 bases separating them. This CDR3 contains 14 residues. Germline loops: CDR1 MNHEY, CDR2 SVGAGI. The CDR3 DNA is TGTGCCAGCAGTTACTCCGGGACCCGTGAAAAACTGTTTTTT. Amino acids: CASSYSGTREKLFF.

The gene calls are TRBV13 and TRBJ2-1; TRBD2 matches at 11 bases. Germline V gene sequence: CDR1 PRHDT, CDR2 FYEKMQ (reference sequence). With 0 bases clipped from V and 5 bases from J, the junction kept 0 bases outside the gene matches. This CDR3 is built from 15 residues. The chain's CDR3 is CASSLGTSGNNEQFF. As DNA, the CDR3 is TGTGCCAGCAGCTTAGGGACTAGCGGGAACAATGAGCAGTTCTTC.

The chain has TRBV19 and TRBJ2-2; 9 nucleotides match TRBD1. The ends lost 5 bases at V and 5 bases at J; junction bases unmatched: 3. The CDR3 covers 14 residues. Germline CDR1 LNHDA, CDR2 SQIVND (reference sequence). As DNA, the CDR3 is TGTGCCAGTAGTTGGACAGGGGATACCGGGGAGCTGTTTTTT. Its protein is CASSWTGDTGELFF.

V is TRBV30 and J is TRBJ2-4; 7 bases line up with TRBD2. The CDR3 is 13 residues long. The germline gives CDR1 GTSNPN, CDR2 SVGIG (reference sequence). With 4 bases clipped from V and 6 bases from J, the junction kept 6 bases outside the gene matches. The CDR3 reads CAWNMGGRNIQYF. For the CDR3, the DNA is TGTGCCTGGAACATGGGGGGGAGAAACATTCAGTACTTC.

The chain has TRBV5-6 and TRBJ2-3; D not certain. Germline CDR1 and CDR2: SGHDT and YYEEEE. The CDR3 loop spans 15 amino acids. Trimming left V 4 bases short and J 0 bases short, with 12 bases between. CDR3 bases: TGTGCCAGCAGCATTGACACCCCTAGCACAGATACGCAGTATTTT. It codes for CASSIDTPSTDTQYF.

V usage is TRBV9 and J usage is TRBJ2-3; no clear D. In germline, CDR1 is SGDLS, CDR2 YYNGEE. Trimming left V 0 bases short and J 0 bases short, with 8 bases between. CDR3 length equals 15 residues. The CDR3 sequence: CASSVGALSTDTQYF. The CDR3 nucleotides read TGTGCCAGCAGCGTAGGTGCCCTGAGCACAGATACGCAGTATTTT. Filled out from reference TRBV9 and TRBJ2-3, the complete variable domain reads DSGVTQTPKHLITATGQRVTLRCSPRSGDLSVYWYQQSLDQGLQFLIQYYNGEERAKGNILERFSAQQFPDLHSELNLSSLELGDSALYFCASSVGALSTDTQYFGPGTRLTVL.

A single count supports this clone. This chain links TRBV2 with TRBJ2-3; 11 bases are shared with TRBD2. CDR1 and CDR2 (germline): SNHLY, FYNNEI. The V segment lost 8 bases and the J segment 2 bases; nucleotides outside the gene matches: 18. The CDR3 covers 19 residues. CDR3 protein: CASGTSGSWGTPHTDTQYF. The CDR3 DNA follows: TGTGCCAGCGGCACTAGCGGGAGTTGGGGAACGCCACACACAGATACGCAGTATTTT.

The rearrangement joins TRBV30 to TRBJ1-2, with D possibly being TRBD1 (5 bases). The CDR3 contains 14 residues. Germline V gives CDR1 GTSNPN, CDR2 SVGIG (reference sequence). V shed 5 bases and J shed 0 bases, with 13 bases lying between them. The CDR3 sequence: CAWQSGTANYGYTF. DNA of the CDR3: TGTGCCTGGCAGTCCGGGACGGCTAACTATGGCTACACCTTC.

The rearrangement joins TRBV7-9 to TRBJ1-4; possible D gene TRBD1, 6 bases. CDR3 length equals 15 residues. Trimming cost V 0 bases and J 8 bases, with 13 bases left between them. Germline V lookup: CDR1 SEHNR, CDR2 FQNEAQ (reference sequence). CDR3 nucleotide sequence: TGTGCCAGCAGCTTAGCGGGGGGGCCTCGGGAAAAACTGTTTTTT. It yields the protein CASSLAGGPREKLFF.

The CDR3 protein is CASSPGTGRYEQYF. DNA for the CDR3: TGTGCCAGCAGCCCCGGGACAGGGCGCTACGAGCAGTACTTC. V usage is TRBV6-5 and J usage is TRBJ2-7, with 9 bases identical to TRBD1. Germline V gives CDR1 MNHEY, CDR2 SVGAGI. The CDR3 has 14 residues. Germline trimming cut 6 bases from V and 3 bases from J; bases unmatched to any gene: 6.

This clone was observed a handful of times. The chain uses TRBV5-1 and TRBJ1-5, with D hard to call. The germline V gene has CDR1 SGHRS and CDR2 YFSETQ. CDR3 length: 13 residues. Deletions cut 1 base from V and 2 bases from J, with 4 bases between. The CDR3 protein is CASSLQGNQPQHF. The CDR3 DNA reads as TGCGCCAGCAGCTTGCAGGGCAATCAGCCCCAGCATTTT.

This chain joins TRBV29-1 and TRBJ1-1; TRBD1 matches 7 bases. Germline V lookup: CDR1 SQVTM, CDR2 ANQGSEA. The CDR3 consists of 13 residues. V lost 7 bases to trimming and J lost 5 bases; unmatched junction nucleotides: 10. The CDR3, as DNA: TGCAGCGCTGGGGGCAGGGGGGGGACTGAAGCTTTCTTT. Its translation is CSAGGRGGTEAFF.

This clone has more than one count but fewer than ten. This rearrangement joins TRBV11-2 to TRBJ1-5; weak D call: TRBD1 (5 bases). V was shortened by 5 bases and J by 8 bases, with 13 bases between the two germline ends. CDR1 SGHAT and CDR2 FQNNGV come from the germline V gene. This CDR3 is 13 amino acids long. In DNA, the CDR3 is TGTGCCAGCAGCCCCCGTCGGGGGGAGCCCCAGCATTTT. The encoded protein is CASSPRRGEPQHF.